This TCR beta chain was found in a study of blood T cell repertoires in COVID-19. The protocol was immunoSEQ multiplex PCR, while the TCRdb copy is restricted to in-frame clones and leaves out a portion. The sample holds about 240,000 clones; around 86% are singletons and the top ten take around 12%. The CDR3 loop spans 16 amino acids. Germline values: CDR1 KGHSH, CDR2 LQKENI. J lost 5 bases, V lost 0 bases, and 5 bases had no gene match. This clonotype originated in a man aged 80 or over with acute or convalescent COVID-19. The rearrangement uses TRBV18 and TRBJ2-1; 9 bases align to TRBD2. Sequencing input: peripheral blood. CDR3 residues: CASSPPGLAGNNEQFF. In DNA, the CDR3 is TGTGCCAGCTCACCACCTGGGCTAGCGGGGAACAATGAGCAGTTCTTC.